This T cell receptor (beta chain) originates from a study of T cells in Graves' hyperthyroidism and ophthalmopathy. Study at large: Peripheral blood draws took place at initial diagnosis, ahead of any treatment.

Study outcomes and limitations: Blood also carried most thyroid clonotypes expanded above 0.001.

Per germline, CDR1 GTSNPN and CDR2 SVGIG (reference sequence). The V gene lost 1 base and the J gene lost 4 bases, with 11 bases spanning the gap. The CDR3 has 13 residues. RNA transcripts served as the template for amplifying TCR beta CDR3 regions. The HTBI primer set was used in a first-round RT-PCR of the TCR CDR3. TCRdb reanalysed the multiplex PCR reads using MiXCR and keeps one entry per CDR3 protein. In the table there are 250,000 or so distinct CDR3 sequences, roughly 15% of which are singletons. A remark on this clonotype: The antigen is undetermined.

In patients aged 18 to 65, hyperthyroidism was newly diagnosed, with duration under 2 months. The sequenced sample was blood. The clonotype originates from a woman aged 45 to 65 with Graves' hyperthyroidism that later progressed to Graves' ophthalmopathy. The chain employs TRBV30 and TRBJ2-7; D is perhaps TRBD2 (5 bases). CDR3 DNA: TGTGCCTGGAGTGGGGAGAATGGATACGAGCAGTACTTC. Protein sequence: CAWSGENGYEQYF.